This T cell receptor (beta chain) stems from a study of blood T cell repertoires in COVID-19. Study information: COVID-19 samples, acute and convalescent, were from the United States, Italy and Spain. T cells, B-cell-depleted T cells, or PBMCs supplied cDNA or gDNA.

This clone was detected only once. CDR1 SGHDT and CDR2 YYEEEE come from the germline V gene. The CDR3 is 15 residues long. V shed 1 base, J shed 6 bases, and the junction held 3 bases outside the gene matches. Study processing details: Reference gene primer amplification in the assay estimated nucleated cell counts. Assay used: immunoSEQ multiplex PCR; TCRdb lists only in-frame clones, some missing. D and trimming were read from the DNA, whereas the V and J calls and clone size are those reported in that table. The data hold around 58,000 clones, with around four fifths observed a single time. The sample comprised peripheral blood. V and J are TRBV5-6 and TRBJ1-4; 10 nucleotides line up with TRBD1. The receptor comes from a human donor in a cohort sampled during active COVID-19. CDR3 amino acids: CASSLWGTGDEKLFF. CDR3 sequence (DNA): TGTGCCAGCAGCTTGTGGGGGACAGGGGATGAAAAACTGTTTTTT. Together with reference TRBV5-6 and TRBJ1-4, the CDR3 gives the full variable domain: DAGVTQSPTHLIKTRGQQVTLRCSPKSGHDTVSWYQQALGQGPQFIFQYYEEEERQRGNFPDRFSGHQFPNYSSELNVNALLLGDSALYLCASSLWGTGDEKLFFGSGTQLSVL.